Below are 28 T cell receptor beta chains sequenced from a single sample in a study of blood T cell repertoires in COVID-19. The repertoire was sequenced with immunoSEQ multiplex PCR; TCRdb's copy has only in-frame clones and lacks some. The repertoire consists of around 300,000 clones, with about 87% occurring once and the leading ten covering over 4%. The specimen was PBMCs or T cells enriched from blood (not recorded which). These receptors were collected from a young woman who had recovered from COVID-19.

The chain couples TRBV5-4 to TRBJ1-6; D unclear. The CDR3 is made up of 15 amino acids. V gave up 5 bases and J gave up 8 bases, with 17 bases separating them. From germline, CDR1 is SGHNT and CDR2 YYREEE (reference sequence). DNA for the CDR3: TGTGCCAGCAGGGCGACACGTGGAATCCATTCACCCCTCCACTTT. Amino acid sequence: CASRATRGIHSPLHF. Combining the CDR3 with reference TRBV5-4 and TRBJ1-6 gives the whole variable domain ETGVTQSPTHLIKTRGQQVTLRCSSQSGHNTVSWYQQALGQGPQFIFQYYREEENGRGNFPPRFSGLQFPNYSSELNVNALELDDSALYLCASRATRGIHSPLHFGNGTRLTVT.

CDR3 amino acids: CASSQDRRGGPADTQYF. The CDR3 DNA is TGCGCCAGCAGCCAAGATCGGCGGGGGGGCCCGGCAGATACGCAGTATTTT. The V gene is TRBV4-3, the J gene TRBJ2-3, with TRBD2 matching over 9 bases. This CDR3 is built from 17 residues. Trimming removed 0 bases from V and 4 bases from J; junction bases left unmatched: 8. Germline V gene data show CDR1 as LGHNA and CDR2 as YSLEER.

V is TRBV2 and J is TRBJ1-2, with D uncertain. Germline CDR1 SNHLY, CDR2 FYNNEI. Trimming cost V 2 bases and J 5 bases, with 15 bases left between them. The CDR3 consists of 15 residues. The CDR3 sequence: CASSENSPGGYGYTF. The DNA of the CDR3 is TGTGCCAGCAGTGAAAATTCTCCTGGAGGGTATGGCTACACCTTC.

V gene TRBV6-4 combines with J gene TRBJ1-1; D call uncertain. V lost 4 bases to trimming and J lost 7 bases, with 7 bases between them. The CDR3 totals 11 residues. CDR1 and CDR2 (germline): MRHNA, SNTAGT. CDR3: CASSGTVEAFF. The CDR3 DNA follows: TGTGCCAGCAGTGGAACAGTTGAAGCTTTCTTT.

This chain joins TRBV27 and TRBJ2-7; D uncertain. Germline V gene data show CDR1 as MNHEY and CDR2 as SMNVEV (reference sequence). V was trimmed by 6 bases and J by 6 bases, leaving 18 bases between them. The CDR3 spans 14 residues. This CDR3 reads CASSTTNNPSEQYF. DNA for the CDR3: TGTGCCAGCAGCACCACAAACAACCCCTCCGAGCAGTACTTC.

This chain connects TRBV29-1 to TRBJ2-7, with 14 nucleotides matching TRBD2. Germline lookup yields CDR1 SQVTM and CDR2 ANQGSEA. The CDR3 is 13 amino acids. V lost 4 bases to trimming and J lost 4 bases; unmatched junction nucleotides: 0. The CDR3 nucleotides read TGCAGCGTTGGGACTAGCGGGGGGTACGAGCAGTACTTC. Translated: CSVGTSGGYEQYF.

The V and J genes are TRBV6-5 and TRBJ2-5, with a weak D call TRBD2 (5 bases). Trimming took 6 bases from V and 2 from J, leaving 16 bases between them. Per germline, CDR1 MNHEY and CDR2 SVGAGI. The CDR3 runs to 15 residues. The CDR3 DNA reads TGTGCCAGCAGCCCCTTAACGGGGATGCAAGAGACCCAGTACTTC. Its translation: CASSPLTGMQETQYF.

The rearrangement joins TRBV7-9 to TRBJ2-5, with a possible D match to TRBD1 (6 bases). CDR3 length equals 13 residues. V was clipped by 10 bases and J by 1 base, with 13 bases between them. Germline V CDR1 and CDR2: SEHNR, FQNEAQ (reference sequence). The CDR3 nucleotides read TGTGCCAAGAGGGGGTCCCTCCAAGAGACCCAGTACTTC. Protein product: CAKRGSLQETQYF.

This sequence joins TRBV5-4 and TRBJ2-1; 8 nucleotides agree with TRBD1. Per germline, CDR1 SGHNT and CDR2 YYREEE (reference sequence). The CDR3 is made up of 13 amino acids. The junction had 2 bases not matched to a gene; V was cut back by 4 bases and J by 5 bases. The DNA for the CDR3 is TGTGCCAGCAGCATGGGACAGGACAATGAGCAGTTCTTC. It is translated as CASSMGQDNEQFF.

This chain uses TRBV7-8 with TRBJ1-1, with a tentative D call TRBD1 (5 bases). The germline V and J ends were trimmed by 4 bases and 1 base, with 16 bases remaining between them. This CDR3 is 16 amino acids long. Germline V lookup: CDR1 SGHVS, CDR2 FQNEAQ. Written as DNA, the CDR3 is TGTGCCAGCAGCTCCTTGGGGGGTTCGGGGAACACTGAAGCTTTCTTT. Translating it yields CASSSLGGSGNTEAFF.

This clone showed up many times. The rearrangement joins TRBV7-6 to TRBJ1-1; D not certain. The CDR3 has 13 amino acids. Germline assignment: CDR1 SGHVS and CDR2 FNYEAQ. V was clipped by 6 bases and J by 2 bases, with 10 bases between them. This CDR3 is CASSKQLNTEAFF. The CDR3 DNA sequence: TGTGCCAGCAGTAAACAGCTTAACACTGAAGCTTTCTTT. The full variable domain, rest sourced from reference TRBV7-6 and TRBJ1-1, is GAGVSQSPRYKVTKRGQDVALRCDPISGHVSLYWYRQALGQGPEFLTYFNYEAQQDKSGLPNDRFSAERPEGSISTLTIQRTEQRDSAMYRCASSKQLNTEAFFGQGTRLTVV.

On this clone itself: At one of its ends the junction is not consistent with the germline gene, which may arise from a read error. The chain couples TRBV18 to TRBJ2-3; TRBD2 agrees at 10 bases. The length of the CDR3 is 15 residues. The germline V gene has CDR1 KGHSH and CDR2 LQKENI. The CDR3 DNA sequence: TGTGCCAGCTCGCCACTAGCGGGGACGGGAGATACGCAGTATTTT. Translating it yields CASSPLAGTGDTQYF. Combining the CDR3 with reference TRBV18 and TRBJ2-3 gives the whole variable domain NAGVMQNPRHLVRRRGQEARLRCSPMKGHSHVYWYRQLPEEGLKFMVYLQKENIIDESGMPKERFSAEFPKEGPSILRIQQVVRGDSAAYFCASSPLAGTGDTQYFGPGTRLTVL.

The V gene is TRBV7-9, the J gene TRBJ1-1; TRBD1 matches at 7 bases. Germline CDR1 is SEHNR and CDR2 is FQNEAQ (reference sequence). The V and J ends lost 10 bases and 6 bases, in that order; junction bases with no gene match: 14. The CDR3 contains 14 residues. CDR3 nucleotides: TGTGCCACGGGGCCGCACAGGGGTTTCCCTGAAGCTTTCTTT. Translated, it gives CATGPHRGFPEAFF.

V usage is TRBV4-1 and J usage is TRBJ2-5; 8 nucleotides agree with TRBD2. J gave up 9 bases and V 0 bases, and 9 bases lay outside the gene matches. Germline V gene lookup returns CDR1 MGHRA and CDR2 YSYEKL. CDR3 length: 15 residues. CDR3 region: CASSQEATSEEPQYF. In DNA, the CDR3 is TGCGCCAGCAGCCAAGAGGCGACTAGCGAGGAGCCCCAGTACTTC.

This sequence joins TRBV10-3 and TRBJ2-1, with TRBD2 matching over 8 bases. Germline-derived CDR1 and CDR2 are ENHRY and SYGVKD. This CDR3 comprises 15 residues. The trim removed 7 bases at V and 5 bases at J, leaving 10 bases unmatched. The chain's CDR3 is CAIKKSGGTNNEQFF. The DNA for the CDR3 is TGTGCCATCAAAAAAAGCGGGGGAACCAACAATGAGCAGTTCTTC.

The DNA of the CDR3 is TGTGCCAGTAGTTCTTCAGGGGCTGGAAACACCATATATTTT. Translation: CASSSSGAGNTIYF. The genes are TRBV19 and TRBJ1-3; D is possibly TRBD1 (6 bases). The CDR3 contains 14 residues. V was shortened by 5 bases and J by 2 bases, with 10 bases between the two germline ends. CDR1 LNHDA and CDR2 SQIVND come from the germline V gene (reference sequence).

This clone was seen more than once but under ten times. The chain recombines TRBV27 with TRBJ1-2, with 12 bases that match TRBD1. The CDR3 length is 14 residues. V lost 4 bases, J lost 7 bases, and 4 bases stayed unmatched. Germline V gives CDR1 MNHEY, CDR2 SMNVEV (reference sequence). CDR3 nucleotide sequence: TGTGCCAGCAGTTCGCGGGGACAGGGGGCTGGCTACACCTTC. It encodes CASSSRGQGAGYTF.

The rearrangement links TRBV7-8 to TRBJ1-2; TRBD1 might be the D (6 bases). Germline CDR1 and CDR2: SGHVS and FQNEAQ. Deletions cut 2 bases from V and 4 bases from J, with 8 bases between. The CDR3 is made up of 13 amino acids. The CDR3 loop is CASSLKTGYGYTF. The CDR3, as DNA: TGTGCCAGCAGCTTAAAGACAGGCTATGGCTACACCTTC.

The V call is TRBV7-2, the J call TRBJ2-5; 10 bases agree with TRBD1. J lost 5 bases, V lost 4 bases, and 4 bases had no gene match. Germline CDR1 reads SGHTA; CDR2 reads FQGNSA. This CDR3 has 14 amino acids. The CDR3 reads CASSSWTGGETQYF. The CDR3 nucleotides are TGTGCCAGCAGCTCATGGACAGGGGGGGAGACCCAGTACTTC. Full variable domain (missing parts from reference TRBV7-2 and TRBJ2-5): GAGVSQSPSNKVTEKGKDVELRCDPISGHTALYWYRQSLGQGLEFLIYFQGNSAPDKSGLPSDRFSAERTGGSVSTLTIQRTQQEDSAVYLCASSSWTGGETQYFGPGTRLLVL.

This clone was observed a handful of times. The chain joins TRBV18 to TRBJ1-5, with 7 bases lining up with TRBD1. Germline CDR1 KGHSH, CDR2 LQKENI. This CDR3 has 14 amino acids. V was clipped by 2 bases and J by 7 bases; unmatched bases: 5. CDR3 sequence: CASSPETGMQPQHF. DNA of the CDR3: TGTGCCAGCTCACCAGAGACAGGGATGCAGCCCCAGCATTTT.

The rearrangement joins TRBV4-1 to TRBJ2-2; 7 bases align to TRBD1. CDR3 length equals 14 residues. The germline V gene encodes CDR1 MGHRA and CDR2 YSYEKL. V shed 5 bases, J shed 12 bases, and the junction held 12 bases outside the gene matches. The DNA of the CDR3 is TGCGCCAGCAGCTTCCCGGGACAGACAGGAAAGCTGTTTTTT. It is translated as CASSFPGQTGKLFF.

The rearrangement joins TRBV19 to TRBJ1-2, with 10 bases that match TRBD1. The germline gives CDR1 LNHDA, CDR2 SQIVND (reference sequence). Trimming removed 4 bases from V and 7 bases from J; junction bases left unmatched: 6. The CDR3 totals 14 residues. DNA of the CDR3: TGTGCCAGTAGTACCCCGACAGGGGGCAGTGGCTACACCTTC. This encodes CASSTPTGGSGYTF.

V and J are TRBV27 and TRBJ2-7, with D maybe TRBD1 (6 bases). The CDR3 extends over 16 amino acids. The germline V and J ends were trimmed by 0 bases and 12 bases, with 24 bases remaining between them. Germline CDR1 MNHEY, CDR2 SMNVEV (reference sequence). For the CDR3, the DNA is TGTGCCAGCAGTTTATCTCTTACCGACAGGTTTGGGTTATCGTACTTC. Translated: CASSLSLTDRFGLSYF.

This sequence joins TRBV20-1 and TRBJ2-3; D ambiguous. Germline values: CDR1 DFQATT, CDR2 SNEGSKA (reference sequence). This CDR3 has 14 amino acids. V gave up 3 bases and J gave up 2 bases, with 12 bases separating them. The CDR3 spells CSASKSGFTDTQYF. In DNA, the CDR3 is TGCAGTGCTAGTAAGAGTGGTTTCACAGATACGCAGTATTTT.

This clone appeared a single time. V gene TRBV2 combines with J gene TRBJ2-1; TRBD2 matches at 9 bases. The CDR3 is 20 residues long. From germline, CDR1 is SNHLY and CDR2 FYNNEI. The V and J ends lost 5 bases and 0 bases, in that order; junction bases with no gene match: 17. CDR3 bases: TGTGCCAGCAGTTCTAGCGGGGCGTCTCGGGGACGGAGCTCCTACAATGAGCAGTTCTTC. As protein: CASSSSGASRGRSSYNEQFF.

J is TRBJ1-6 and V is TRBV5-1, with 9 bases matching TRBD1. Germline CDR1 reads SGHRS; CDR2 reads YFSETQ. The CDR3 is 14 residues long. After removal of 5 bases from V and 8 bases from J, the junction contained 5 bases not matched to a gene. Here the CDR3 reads CASRTGTGHSPLHF. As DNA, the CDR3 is TGCGCCAGCAGAACCGGGACAGGGCATTCACCCCTCCACTTT.

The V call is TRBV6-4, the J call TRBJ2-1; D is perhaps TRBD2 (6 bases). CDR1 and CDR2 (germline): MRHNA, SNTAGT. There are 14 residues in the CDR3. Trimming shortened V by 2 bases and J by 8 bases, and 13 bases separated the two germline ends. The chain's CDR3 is CASSDGGMEDEQFF. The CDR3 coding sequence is TGTGCCAGCAGTGACGGGGGGATGGAAGATGAGCAGTTCTTC.

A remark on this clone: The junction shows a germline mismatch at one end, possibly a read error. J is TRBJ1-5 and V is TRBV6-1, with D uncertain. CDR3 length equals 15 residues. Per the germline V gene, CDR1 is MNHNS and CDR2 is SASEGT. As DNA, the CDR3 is TGTGCCAGCAGTGGAGCCAGGTATATCAATCAGTCCCAGCATTTT. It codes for CASSGARYINQSQHF.